The rows below give T cell receptor beta chains drawn from one sample of a study of blood T cell repertoires in COVID-19. TCRdb keeps only in-frame clones here, not all; method: immunoSEQ multiplex PCR. The data show 95,000 to 100,000 clones, around 87% seen once. Material for sequencing was peripheral blood. These receptors came from a woman aged 25 to 39 with acute or convalescent COVID-19. Both conserved end residues are part of each CDR3. D genes are given only for firm matches. Clone size is not always given. Where it is, it says once, few, many or a class for expanded clones.

.	.	TRBV18	TRBJ2-4	CASSPPDINIQYF	TGTGCCAGCTCACCACCGGACATAAACATTCAGTACTTC
.	.	TRBV2	TRBJ2-2	CASSERTTGDTGELFF	TGTGCCAGCAGTGAAAGGACGACAGGAGACACCGGGGAGCTGTTTTTT
TRBD1	.	TRBV27	TRBJ2-1	CASSSNTGTAAYNEQFF	TGTGCCAGCAGTTCCAACACCGGGACAGCTGCCTACAATGAGCAGTTCTTC
.	.	TRBV9	TRBJ1-5	CASSVGADSNQPQHF	TGTGCCAGCAGCGTAGGGGCAGATAGCAATCAGCCCCAGCATTTT
.	.	TRBV5-1	TRBJ1-1	CASSFSGWNTEAFF	TGCGCCAGCAGCTTCAGCGGATGGAACACTGAAGCTTTCTTT
.	few	TRBV24-1	TRBJ2-7	CATSDSTRGAPQEQYF	TGTGCCACCAGTGATTCAACCCGGGGGGCTCCCCAGGAGCAGTACTTC
TRBD2	.	TRBV7-3	TRBJ2-3	CASSLGSGGATDTQYF	TGTGCCAGCAGCTTAGGCTCCGGGGGGGCAACAGATACGCAGTATTTT
TRBD2	.	TRBV4-2	TRBJ2-7	CASSQDLAGAADEQYF	TGTGCCAGCAGCCAAGATCTAGCGGGGGCCGCGGACGAGCAGTACTTC
TRBD1	.	TRBV28	TRBJ1-6	CASSQGQGGSPLHF	TGTGCCAGCAGCCAGGGACAGGGGGGTTCACCCCTCCACTTT
.	.	TRBV30	TRBJ1-6	CACPPAGQNSPLHF	TGTGCCTGCCCACCCGCAGGGCAAAATTCACCCCTCCACTTT
TRBD1	.	TRBV27	TRBJ2-7	CASSLWGQGGEQYF	TGTGCCAGCAGTTTATGGGGACAGGGGGGCGAGCAGTACTTC
.	.	TRBV5-6	TRBJ1-2	CASRSLGEGYGYTF	TGTGCCAGCAGGTCCTTAGGGGAGGGATATGGCTACACCTTC
TRBD1	.	TRBV18	TRBJ1-3	CASSPRNPYDRDGGNTIYF	TGTGCCAGCTCACCCCGGAACCCCTATGACAGGGACGGTGGAAACACCATATATTTT
TRBD1	.	TRBV6-5	TRBJ2-7	CASSADRGKQYF	TGTGCCAGCAGCGCCGACAGGGGGAAACAGTACTTC
.	.	TRBV28	TRBJ1-5	CASSWGLNSNQPQHF	TGTGCCAGCAGTTGGGGCCTTAATAGCAATCAGCCCCAGCATTTT
.	.	TRBV19	TRBJ1-2	CASSMGPHYGYTF	TGTGCCAGTAGTATGGGGCCTCACTATGGCTACACCTTC
TRBD1	.	TRBV5-1	TRBJ2-7	CASSPATGGEQYF	TGCGCCAGCAGCCCGGCGACAGGGGGCGAGCAGTACTTC
.	.	TRBV30	TRBJ1-5	CAWSEGGEDQPQHF	TGTGCCTGGAGTGAAGGGGGAGAAGATCAGCCCCAGCATTTT
TRBD1	.	TRBV5-1	TRBJ1-2	CASSPGTGGYGYGYTF	TGCGCCAGCAGCCCGGGGACAGGGGGCTACGGCTATGGCTACACCTTC
.	few	TRBV2	TRBJ2-7	CASSAGGYEQYF	TGTGCCAGCTCTGCCGGGGGCTACGAGCAGTACTTC
TRBD1	.	TRBV12-3/TRBV12-4	TRBJ1-1	CASLTGKAFF	TGTGCCAGCCTGACAGGGAAAGCTTTCTTT
TRBD2	.	TRBV27	TRBJ2-7	CASSISGGLSYEQYF	TGTGCCAGCAGTATTAGCGGGGGACTCTCCTACGAGCAGTACTTC
TRBD1	.	TRBV30	TRBJ1-2	CAWRGAGTVYGYTF	TGTGCCTGGAGGGGAGCCGGGACAGTCTATGGCTACACCTTC
.	.	TRBV12-3/TRBV12-4	TRBJ1-6	CASSFRNSPLHF	TGTGCCAGCAGTTTTCGGAATTCACCCCTCCACTTT
TRBD1	.	TRBV19	TRBJ1-5	CASSLLGQGKGQPQHF	TGTGCCAGTAGTCTCCTCGGACAGGGAAAAGGACAGCCCCAGCATTTT
.	.	TRBV28	TRBJ1-2	CASSFPGEGGYTF	TGTGCCAGCAGCTTCCCCGGGGAGGGTGGCTACACCTTC
.	.	TRBV24-1	TRBJ1-1	CATSDGGGRDAFF	TGTGCCACCAGTGATGGGGGGGGCAGGGACGCTTTCTTT
TRBD1	.	TRBV27	TRBJ2-7	CASAWRDRAYEQYF	TGTGCCAGCGCCTGGCGGGACAGGGCCTACGAGCAGTACTTC
TRBD2	.	TRBV3-1/TRBV3-2	TRBJ2-1	CASSRWGGDDEQFF	TGTGCCAGCAGCCGCTGGGGGGGGGATGATGAGCAGTTCTTC
.	.	TRBV12-3/TRBV12-4	TRBJ1-5	CASSFRRNQPQHF	TGTGCCAGCAGTTTCCGCCGGAATCAGCCCCAGCATTTT
TRBD1	.	TRBV7-3	TRBJ2-1	CASSPPGTGYNEQFF	TGTGCCAGCAGCCCCCCCGGGACAGGGTACAATGAGCAGTTCTTC
TRBD2	once	TRBV6-5	TRBJ2-2	CASRLAEGTGELFF	TGTGCCAGCAGACTAGCGGAGGGCACCGGGGAGCTGTTTTTT
.	.	TRBV5-6	TRBJ2-1	CASSYGGYSYNEQFF	TGTGCCAGCAGTTACGGGGGTTACTCCTACAATGAGCAGTTCTTC
.	.	TRBV10-3	TRBJ1-2	CAITRGETDYGYTF	TGTGCCATCACCAGAGGCGAGACAGACTATGGCTACACCTTC
.	.	TRBV6-6	TRBJ1-2	CASSSTRVGGGYTF	TGTGCCAGCAGTTCTACTCGGGTTGGAGGGGGCTACACCTTC
.	.	TRBV9	TRBJ2-1	CASSVGGAHEQFF	TGTGCCAGCAGCGTAGGCGGGGCCCATGAGCAGTTCTTC
.	.	TRBV10-3	TRBJ2-6	CAISEVFEDLGANVLTF	TGTGCCATCAGTGAGGTCTTCGAGGATCTTGGGGCCAACGTCCTGACTTTC
.	.	TRBV7-9	TRBJ1-4	CASSSNREKLFF	TGTGCCAGCAGCTCCAACAGGGAAAAACTGTTTTTT
.	few	TRBV28	TRBJ2-7	CASSLGGLGYEQYF	TGTGCCAGCAGTTTGGGGGGTCTAGGCTACGAGCAGTACTTC
.	.	TRBV28	TRBJ1-2	CASSPLREDFYGYTF	TGTGCCAGCAGCCCACTCCGGGAGGATTTCTATGGCTACACCTTC
.	once	TRBV9	TRBJ1-4	CASSPGEGRGEKLFF	TGTGCCAGCAGCCCTGGGGAGGGCCGGGGTGAAAAACTGTTTTTT
.	.	TRBV6-4	TRBJ1-6	CASSPQGGDNSPLHF	TGTGCCAGCAGTCCACAGGGAGGGGATAATTCACCCCTCCACTTT
TRBD1	.	TRBV10-3	TRBJ1-4	CAISVSLLTGSNEKLFF	TGTGCCATCAGTGTATCCCTCTTGACAGGGTCTAATGAAAAACTGTTTTTT
.	.	TRBV10-1	TRBJ1-1	CASSRRRNMNTEAFF	TGCGCCAGCAGCCGGAGACGGAACATGAACACTGAAGCTTTCTTT